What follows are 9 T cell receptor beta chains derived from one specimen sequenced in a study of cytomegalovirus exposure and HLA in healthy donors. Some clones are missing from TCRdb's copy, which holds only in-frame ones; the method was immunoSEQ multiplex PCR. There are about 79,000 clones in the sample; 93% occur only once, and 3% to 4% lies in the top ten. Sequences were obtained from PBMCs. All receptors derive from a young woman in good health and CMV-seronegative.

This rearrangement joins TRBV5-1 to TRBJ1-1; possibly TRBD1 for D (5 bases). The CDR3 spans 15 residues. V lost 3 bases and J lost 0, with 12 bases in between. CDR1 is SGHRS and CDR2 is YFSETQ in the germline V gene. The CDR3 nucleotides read TGCGCCAGCAGCTGGACGGGGGTGGTGAACACTGAAGCTTTCTTT. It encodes CASSWTGVVNTEAFF.

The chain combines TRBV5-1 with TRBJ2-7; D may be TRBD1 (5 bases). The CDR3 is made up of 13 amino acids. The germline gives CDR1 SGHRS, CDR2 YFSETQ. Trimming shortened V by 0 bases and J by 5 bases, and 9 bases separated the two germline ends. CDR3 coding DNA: TGCGCCAGCAGCTTGGAAGGGGCCCACGAGCAGTACTTC. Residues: CASSLEGAHEQYF.

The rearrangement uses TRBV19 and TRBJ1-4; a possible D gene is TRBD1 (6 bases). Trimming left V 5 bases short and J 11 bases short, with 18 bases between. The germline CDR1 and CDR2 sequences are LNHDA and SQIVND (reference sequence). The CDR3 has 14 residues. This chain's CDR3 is CASSPTRGQLKLFF. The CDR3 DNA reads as TGTGCCAGTAGTCCAACCCGTGGACAGTTGAAACTGTTTTTT. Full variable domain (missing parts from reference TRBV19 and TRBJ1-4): DGGITQSPKYLFRKEGQNVTLSCEQNLNHDAMYWYRQDPGQGLRLIYYSQIVNDFQKGDIAEGYSVSREKKESFPLTVTSAQKNPTAFYLCASSPTRGQLKLFFGSGTQLSVL.

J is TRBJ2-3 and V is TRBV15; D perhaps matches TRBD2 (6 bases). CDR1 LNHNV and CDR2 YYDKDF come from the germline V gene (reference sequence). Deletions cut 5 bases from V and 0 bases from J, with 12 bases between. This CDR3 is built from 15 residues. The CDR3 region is CATSYTSGSTDTQYF. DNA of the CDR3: TGTGCCACCAGCTACACCAGCGGGAGCACAGATACGCAGTATTTT.

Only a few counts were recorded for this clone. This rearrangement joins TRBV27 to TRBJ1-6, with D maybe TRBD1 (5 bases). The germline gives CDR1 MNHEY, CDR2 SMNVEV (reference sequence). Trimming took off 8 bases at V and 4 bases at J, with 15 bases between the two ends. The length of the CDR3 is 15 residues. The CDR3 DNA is TGTGCCAGCGCGGGACGGGCGACGTATAATTCACCCCTCCACTTT. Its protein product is CASAGRATYNSPLHF.

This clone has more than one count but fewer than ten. The CDR3 protein is CASSYNRAYEQYF. The CDR3, as DNA: TGTGCCAGCAGTTATAACAGGGCCTACGAGCAGTACTTC. This chain connects TRBV27 to TRBJ2-7; perhaps TRBD1 as D (6 bases). Trimming shortened V by 4 bases and J by 2 bases, and 9 bases separated the two germline ends. The CDR3 runs to 13 residues. The V gene's germline CDR1 is MNHEY and CDR2 SMNVEV (reference sequence).

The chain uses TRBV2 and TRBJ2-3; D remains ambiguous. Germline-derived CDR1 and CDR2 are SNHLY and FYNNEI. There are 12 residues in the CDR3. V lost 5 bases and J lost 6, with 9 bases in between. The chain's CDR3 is CASSSYLDTQYF. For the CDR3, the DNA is TGTGCCAGCAGTTCCTATCTGGATACGCAGTATTTT.

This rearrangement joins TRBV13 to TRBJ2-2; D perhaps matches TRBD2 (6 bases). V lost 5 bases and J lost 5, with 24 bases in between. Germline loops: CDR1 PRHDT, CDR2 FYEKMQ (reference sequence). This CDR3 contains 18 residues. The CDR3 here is CASSPTEGPGGRTGELFF. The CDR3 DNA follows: TGTGCCAGCAGCCCGACGGAAGGCCCCGGAGGGAGGACCGGGGAGCTGTTTTTT.

In DNA, the CDR3 is TGTGCCAGCTCACCACGGACAGGGGAAGAGACCCAGTACTTC. Residues: CASSPRTGEETQYF. V and J are TRBV18 and TRBJ2-7; 9 bases are shared with TRBD1. With the DNA end fitting TRBJ2-5 better, the J assignment may be wrong. The CDR3 has 14 residues. Looked up from germline, CDR1 is KGHSH and CDR2 is LQKENI.